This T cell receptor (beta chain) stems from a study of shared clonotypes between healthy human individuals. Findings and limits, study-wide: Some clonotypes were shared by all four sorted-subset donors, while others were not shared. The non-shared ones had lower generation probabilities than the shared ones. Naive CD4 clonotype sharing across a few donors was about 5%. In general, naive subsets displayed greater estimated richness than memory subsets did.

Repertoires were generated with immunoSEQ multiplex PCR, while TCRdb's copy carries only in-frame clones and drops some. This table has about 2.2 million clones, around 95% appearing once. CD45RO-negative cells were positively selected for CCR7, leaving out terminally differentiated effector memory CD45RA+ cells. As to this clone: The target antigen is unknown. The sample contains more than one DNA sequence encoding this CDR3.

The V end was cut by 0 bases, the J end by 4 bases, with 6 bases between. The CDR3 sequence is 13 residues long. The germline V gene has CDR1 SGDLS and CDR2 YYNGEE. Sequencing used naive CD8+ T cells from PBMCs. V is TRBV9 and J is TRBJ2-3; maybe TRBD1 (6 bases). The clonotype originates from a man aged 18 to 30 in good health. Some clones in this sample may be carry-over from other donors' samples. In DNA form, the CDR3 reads TGTGCCAGCAGCGTAGGGACAGCAGATACGCAGTATTTT. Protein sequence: CASSVGTADTQYF.